The 23 T cell receptor beta chains below come from one sample, sequenced in a study of Ad26.COV2.S vaccination and SARS-CoV-2 variants. Specified treatment: about 20 received Ad26.COV2.S at low or high dose, single or two shots; a few received placebo; per-sample allocation not given. Specimens were obtained on day 63 following the first vaccine or placebo injection. Libraries were prepared by immunoSEQ multiplex PCR; TCRdb keeps only in-frame clonotypes and omits some of them. The repertoire holds roughly 420,000 clones, with 85% to 90% as singletons. Sample: peripheral blood, taken in a trial of Ad26.COV2.S vaccine versus placebo. The receptors derive from a person between 18 and 60 years old who received the Ad26.COV2.S COVID-19 vaccine or a placebo.

This clone appeared a single time. The chain recombines TRBV7-8 with TRBJ1-2; D unresolved. Per germline, CDR1 SGHVS and CDR2 FQNEAQ. Trimming stripped 5 bases from V and 6 bases from J, with 16 bases between. The CDR3 spans 14 residues. The CDR3 region is CASSPARGRHGYTF. As DNA, the CDR3 is TGTGCCAGCAGCCCGGCCCGCGGAAGACATGGCTACACCTTC. Full variable domain (remainder filled in from reference TRBV7-8 and TRBJ1-2): GAGVSQSPRYKVAKRGQDVALRCDPISGHVSLFWYQQALGQGPEFLTYFQNEAQLDKSGLPSDRFFAERPEGSVSTLKIQRTQQEDSAVYLCASSPARGRHGYTFGSGTRLTVV.

CDR3 sequence reads: CASSLGRGGTNEQFF. The CDR3, as DNA: TGTGCCAGCAGCTTGGGGCGGGGGGGCACGAATGAGCAGTTCTTC. The J gene is TRBJ2-1, the V gene TRBV7-2; 9 nucleotides line up with TRBD2. The CDR3 sequence is 15 residues long. Germline-derived CDR1 and CDR2 are SGHTA and FQGNSA. J gave up 7 bases and V 3 bases, and 7 bases lay outside the gene matches.

This chain connects TRBV27 to TRBJ1-4; possible D gene TRBD1, 6 bases. Per the germline V gene, CDR1 is MNHEY and CDR2 is SMNVEV (reference sequence). CDR3 length: 15 residues. V was pared by 3 bases and J by 4 bases, with 12 bases between. The CDR3 spells CASSFLGAGNEKLFF. As DNA, the CDR3 is TGTGCCAGCAGTTTTTTGGGGGCGGGTAATGAAAAACTGTTTTTT.

V gene TRBV4-3 combines with J gene TRBJ2-5; D possibly corresponds to TRBD1 (5 bases). Trimming removed 4 bases at V and 1 base at J, with 16 bases between. The CDR3 has 16 amino acids. Germline CDR1 LGHNA, CDR2 YSLEER. The CDR3 bases are TGCGCCAGCAGCCGGGGAACAGGTCGAATCCAAGAGACCCAGTACTTC. Translation: CASSRGTGRIQETQYF.

The chain recombines TRBV12-3 or TRBV12-4 with TRBJ1-3, with 7 bases that match TRBD1. There are 13 residues in the CDR3. Trimming took 6 bases from V and 5 from J; bases not matched to a gene: 4. The CDR3 DNA reads as TGTGCCAGCAGGGGACAGATAAGAAACACCATATATTTT. Translating gives CASRGQIRNTIYF.

This clone was seen just once. CDR3 region: CASSSLDRRNTEAFF. The CDR3 DNA reads as TGTGCCAGCAGTTCGCTCGACAGGAGGAACACTGAAGCTTTCTTT. This chain joins TRBV6-6 and TRBJ1-1; D might be TRBD1 (6 bases). Germline loops: CDR1 MNHNY, CDR2 SVGAGI (reference sequence). Between the trimmed V and J ends, which lost 4 bases and 1 base, there was a span of 13 bases. This CDR3 region has 15 residues.

This clone turned up a few times. V is TRBV5-6 and J is TRBJ2-7, with D possibly matching TRBD2 (6 bases). The germline CDR1 and CDR2 sequences are SGHDT and YYEEEE. The CDR3 is 14 amino acids. The V end was cut by 0 bases, the J end by 4 bases, with 11 bases between. DNA of the CDR3: TGTGCCAGCAGCTTGGCGGCGGGGTGGTACGAGCAGTACTTC. Its protein is CASSLAAGWYEQYF.

This chain connects TRBV7-2 to TRBJ2-3, with TRBD1 as a possible D gene (6 bases). The CDR3 is made up of 15 amino acids. The V end was cut by 1 base, the J end by 6 bases, with 14 bases between. Germline V gives CDR1 SGHTA, CDR2 FQGNSA. The CDR3 sequence: CASSLDVQGMDTQYF. In DNA, the CDR3 is TGTGCCAGCAGCTTAGATGTACAGGGAATGGATACGCAGTATTTT.

V is TRBV9 and J is TRBJ2-2, with D possibly being TRBD2 (5 bases). Trimming took off 0 bases at V and 6 bases at J, with 6 bases between the two ends. This CDR3 spans 13 amino acids. CDR1 is SGDLS and CDR2 is YYNGEE in the germline V gene. The CDR3 loop reads CASSVGGSGELFF. The CDR3 coding sequence is TGTGCCAGCAGCGTAGGAGGGTCCGGGGAGCTGTTTTTT.

The chain employs TRBV4-3 and TRBJ1-6; D is unclear. Germline-derived CDR1 and CDR2 are LGHNA and YSLEER. The CDR3 loop spans 16 amino acids. V lost 0 bases to trimming and J lost 0 bases, with 6 bases between them. CDR3 DNA sequence: TGCGCCAGCAGCCAAGATTTTAGCTCCTATAATTCACCCCTCCACTTT. Its protein product is CASSQDFSSYNSPLHF.

The chain has TRBV29-1 and TRBJ2-5; TRBD1 aligns across 7 bases. The CDR3 has 16 residues. Germline V lookup: CDR1 SQVTM, CDR2 ANQGSEA. V shed 5 bases, J shed 7 bases, and the junction held 19 bases outside the gene matches. CDR3 sequence reads: CSVLYRGAGGKGTQYF. The DNA of the CDR3 is TGCAGCGTTTTATACAGGGGCGCCGGAGGAAAGGGGACCCAGTACTTC.

V and J are TRBV19 and TRBJ1-5, with D possibly being TRBD1 (6 bases). Deletions cut 9 bases from V and 0 bases from J, with 9 bases between. The CDR3 has 13 residues. Germline assignment: CDR1 LNHDA and CDR2 SQIVND (reference sequence). This CDR3 is CASGGPSNQPQHF. In DNA form, the CDR3 reads TGTGCCAGCGGGGGGCCTAGCAATCAGCCCCAGCATTTT.

The chain has TRBV7-8 and TRBJ2-1, with D tentatively TRBD1 (6 bases). The germline V and J ends were trimmed by 5 bases and 4 bases, with 9 bases remaining between them. This CDR3 is built from 13 residues. Germline V gene sequence: CDR1 SGHVS, CDR2 FQNEAQ. The CDR3 protein is CASSVTGYNEQFF. In nucleotides, the CDR3 is TGTGCCAGCAGCGTGACAGGTTACAATGAGCAGTTCTTC.

The chain employs TRBV19 and TRBJ2-7; 12 bases fit TRBD2. The CDR3 length is 18 residues. With V trimmed by 1 base and J by 0 bases, 7 bases remained unmatched. CDR1 and CDR2 from the germline V gene are LNHDA and SQIVND (reference sequence). CDR3 coding DNA: TGTGCCAGTAGTATAGCCGGGACTAGCGGGTTATACTCCTACGAGCAGTACTTC. It translates to CASSIAGTSGLYSYEQYF.

This sequence joins TRBV9 and TRBJ2-2; TRBD1 agrees at 7 bases. The germline V gene encodes CDR1 SGDLS and CDR2 YYNGEE. This CDR3 is 13 amino acids long. The V and J ends lost 3 bases and 8 bases, in that order; junction bases with no gene match: 4. CDR3 amino acids: CASSGRGTGELFF. As DNA, the CDR3 is TGTGCCAGCAGCGGCAGGGGGACGGGGGAGCTGTTTTTT.

V usage is TRBV28 and J usage is TRBJ2-2, with D uncertain. This CDR3 region has 12 residues. The germline CDR1 and CDR2 sequences are MDHEN and SYDVKM. V was cut by 6 bases and J by 2 bases, with 4 bases left in between. CDR3 in DNA: TGTGCCAGCAGCCCTAACACCGGGGAGCTGTTTTTT. It is translated as CASSPNTGELFF.

With regard to this clone: Likely a read error: the CDR3 ends without its conserved phenylalanine or tryptophan. The limits of the CDR3 on the DNA are not certain, so only TCRdb's listed CDR3 is given. The rearrangement uses TRBV11-1 and TRBJ1-5. With termini counted, the CDR3 has 9 amino acids. Germline V gene data show CDR1 as SGHAT and CDR2 as FQDESV (reference sequence). This CDR3 is CASSYPPHL.

The J gene is TRBJ1-2, the V gene TRBV7-2; D remains ambiguous. Trimming stripped 2 bases from V and 1 base from J, with 8 bases between. The CDR3 has 14 amino acids. CDR1 is SGHTA, CDR2 FQGNSA, per germline. CDR3 sequence: CASSLFGSNYGYTF. CDR3 DNA: TGTGCCAGCAGCTTATTTGGCAGTAACTATGGCTACACCTTC.

V and J are TRBV7-2 and TRBJ1-4; D might be TRBD1 (5 bases). This CDR3 is 14 amino acids long. Germline V gene data show CDR1 as SGHTA and CDR2 as FQGNSA. Trimming stripped 1 base from V and 7 bases from J, with 10 bases between. The CDR3 DNA reads as TGTGCCAGCAGCTTAGATCAGGGTACTGAAAAACTGTTTTTT. It codes for CASSLDQGTEKLFF.

The CDR3 loop is CASSESGNTSFTGELFF. CDR3 bases: TGCGCCAGCAGTGAGTCCGGAAATACTTCATTCACCGGGGAGCTGTTTTTT. V usage is TRBV10-1 and J usage is TRBJ2-2; unclear D gene. The CDR3 spans 17 residues. In germline, CDR1 is WNHNN, CDR2 SYGVQD (reference sequence). Trimming pared 0 bases from V and 4 bases from J, leaving 15 bases between.

This clone was counted once. The chain carries TRBV4-1 and TRBJ2-7, with 7 bases fitting TRBD1. The CDR3 sequence is 12 residues long. Germline V CDR1 and CDR2: MGHRA, YSYEKL. J lost 5 bases, V lost 6 bases, and 4 bases had no gene match. The CDR3 sequence is CASSGDSHEQYF. DNA for the CDR3: TGCGCCAGCAGTGGGGACAGCCACGAGCAGTACTTC.

The chain uses TRBV7-6 and TRBJ1-2, with 7 bases identical to TRBD1. Germline CDR1 and CDR2: SGHVS and FNYEAQ. Germline trimming cut 5 bases from V and 8 bases from J; bases unmatched to any gene: 8. This CDR3 region has 13 residues. The CDR3 DNA is TGTGCCAGCAGCAAGCGACAGGGTGGGGGCTACACCTTC. Protein: CASSKRQGGGYTF.

The table lists this clone with a few counts. This chain links TRBV10-2 with TRBJ1-5; D might be TRBD1 (5 bases). Germline V gene sequence: CDR1 WSHSY, CDR2 SAAADI. The germline V and J ends were trimmed by 2 bases and 2 bases, with 7 bases remaining between them. This CDR3 has 14 amino acids. The CDR3 sequence: CASSESRGNQPQHF. CDR3 sequence (DNA): TGCGCCAGCAGTGAGAGCAGGGGCAATCAGCCCCAGCATTTT.